This is a list of T cell receptor beta chains from one sample in a study of radiation and T cells in renal cell carcinoma. Produced via immunoSEQ multiplex PCR; TCRdb's table is partial and in-frame only. The sample yields about 150,000 clones, 87% seen once. This specimen consisted of blood, obtained from a patient whose treatment included radiotherapy and nephrectomy. Every receptor here comes from a woman between 50 and 59 years old with renal cell carcinoma. Each CDR3 is given with its conserved first and last residue. The D gene is left open where the match is weak. A row's size may be missing; if present it is once, few, many or a size class.

d_call,j_call,clone_size,v_call,cdr3_nt,cdr3_aa
NA,TRBJ1-5,NA,TRBV2,TGTGCCAGCAGGGATATTTGGGGTAGCAATCAGCCCCAGCATTTT,CASRDIWGSNQPQHF
NA,TRBJ2-1,NA,TRBV29-1,TGCAGCGTTGGACAATACAATGAGCAGTTCTTC,CSVGQYNEQFF
NA,TRBJ1-5,once,TRBV19,TGTGCCAGTAGTACAGAGCCAGGGGAGAGCAATCAGCCCCAGCATTTT,CASSTEPGESNQPQHF
TRBD2,TRBJ2-7,NA,TRBV7-8,TGTGCCAGCAGCTTTAGTGGACTAGCGGGAATTAAAAACCCCTACGAGCAGTACTTC,CASSFSGLAGIKNPYEQYF
NA,TRBJ2-5,once,TRBV11-2,TGTGCCAGCAGCTTTTTCTGGGGCCAAGAGACCCAGTACTTC,CASSFFWGQETQYF
NA,TRBJ1-6,few,TRBV7-3,TGTGCCAGCAGCCTAACAGGGAGATCACCCCTCCACTTT,CASSLTGRSPLHF
NA,TRBJ1-2,NA,TRBV6-6,TGTGCCAGCGATAGGGCAGGGTCTCTCTATGGCTACACCTTC,CASDRAGSLYGYTF
NA,TRBJ2-7,NA,TRBV6-5,TGTGCCAGCAGTTCTGAGGGACACGGAACCTACGAGCAGTACTTC,CASSSEGHGTYEQYF
TRBD1,TRBJ2-7,NA,TRBV10-3,TGTGCCATCAGTGAGTCGGACAGGGGATCCTACGAGCAGTACTTC,CAISESDRGSYEQYF
TRBD1,TRBJ2-2,NA,TRBV5-1,TGCGCCAGCAGCCCCGACAGGGGGCGATTATCCGGGGAGCTGTTTTTT,CASSPDRGRLSGELFF